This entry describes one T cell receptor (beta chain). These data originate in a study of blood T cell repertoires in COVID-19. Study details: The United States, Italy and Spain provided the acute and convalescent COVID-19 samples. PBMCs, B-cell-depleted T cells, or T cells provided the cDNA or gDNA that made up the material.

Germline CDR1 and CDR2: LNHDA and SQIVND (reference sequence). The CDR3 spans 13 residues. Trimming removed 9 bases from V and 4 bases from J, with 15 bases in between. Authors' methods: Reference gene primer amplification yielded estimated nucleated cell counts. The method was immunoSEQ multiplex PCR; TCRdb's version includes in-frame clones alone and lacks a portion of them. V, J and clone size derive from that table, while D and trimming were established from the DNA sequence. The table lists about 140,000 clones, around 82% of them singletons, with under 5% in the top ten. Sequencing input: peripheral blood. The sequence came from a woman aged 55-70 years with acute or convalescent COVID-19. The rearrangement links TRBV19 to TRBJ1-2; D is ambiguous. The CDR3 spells CASKKEKAYGYTF. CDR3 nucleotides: TGTGCCAGCAAGAAGGAGAAGGCCTATGGCTACACCTTC.